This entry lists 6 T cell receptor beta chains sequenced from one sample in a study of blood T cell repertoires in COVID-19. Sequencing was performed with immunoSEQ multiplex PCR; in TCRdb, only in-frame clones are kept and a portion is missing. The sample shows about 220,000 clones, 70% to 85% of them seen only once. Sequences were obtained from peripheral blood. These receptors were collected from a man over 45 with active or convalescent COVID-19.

CDR3 loop: CASSLGGRGSNQPQHF. DNA of the CDR3: TGTGCCAGCAGCTTAGGCGGCAGGGGTAGCAATCAGCCCCAGCATTTT. The rearrangement joins TRBV13 to TRBJ1-5; a possible D gene is TRBD1 (6 bases). V gave up 0 bases and J gave up 0 bases, with 9 bases separating them. Germline-derived CDR1 and CDR2 are PRHDT and FYEKMQ (reference sequence). This CDR3 region has 16 residues. Drawing the rest from reference TRBV13 and TRBJ1-5, the complete variable domain is AAGVIQSPRHLIKEKRETATLKCYPIPRHDTVYWYQQGPGQDPQFLISFYEKMQSDKGSIPDRFSAQQFSDYHSELNMSSLELGDSALYFCASSLGGRGSNQPQHFGDGTRLSIL.

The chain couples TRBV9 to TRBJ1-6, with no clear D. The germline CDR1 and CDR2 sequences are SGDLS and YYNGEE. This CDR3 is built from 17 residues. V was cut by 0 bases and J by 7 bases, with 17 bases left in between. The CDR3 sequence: CASSVDGRQPKNSPLHF. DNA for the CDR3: TGTGCCAGCAGCGTAGACGGCAGACAACCTAAAAATTCACCCCTCCACTTT.

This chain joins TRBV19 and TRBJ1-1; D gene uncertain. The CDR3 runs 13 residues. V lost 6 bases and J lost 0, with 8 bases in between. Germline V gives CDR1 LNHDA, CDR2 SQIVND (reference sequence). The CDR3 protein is CASRDTLNTEAFF. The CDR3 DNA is TGTGCCAGTAGAGACACCTTGAACACTGAAGCTTTCTTT.

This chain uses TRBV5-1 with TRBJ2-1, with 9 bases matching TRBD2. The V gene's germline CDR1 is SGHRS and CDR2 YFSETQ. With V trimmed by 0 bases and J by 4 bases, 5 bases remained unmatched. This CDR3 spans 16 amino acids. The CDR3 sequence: CASSLGAGGLYNEQFF. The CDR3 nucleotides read TGCGCCAGCAGCTTGGGCGCGGGGGGGCTATACAATGAGCAGTTCTTC.

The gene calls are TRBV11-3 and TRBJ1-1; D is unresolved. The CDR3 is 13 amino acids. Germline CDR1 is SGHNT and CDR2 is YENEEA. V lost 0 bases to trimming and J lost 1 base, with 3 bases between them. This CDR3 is CASSLDQNTEAFF. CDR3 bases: TGTGCCAGCAGCTTAGACCAGAACACTGAAGCTTTCTTT. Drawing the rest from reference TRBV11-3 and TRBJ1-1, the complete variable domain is EAGVVQSPRYKIIEKKQPVAFWCNPISGHNTLYWYLQNLGQGPELLIRYENEEAVDDSQLPKDRFSAERLKGVDSTLKIQPAELGDSAVYLCASSLDQNTEAFFGQGTRLTVV.

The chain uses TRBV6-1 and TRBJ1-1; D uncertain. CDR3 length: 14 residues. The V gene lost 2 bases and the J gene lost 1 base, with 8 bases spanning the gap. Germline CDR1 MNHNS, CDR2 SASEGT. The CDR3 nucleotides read TGTGCCAGCAGTGAACTCCACAGGAACACTGAAGCTTTCTTT. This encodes CASSELHRNTEAFF.